The rows below give T cell receptor beta chains drawn from one sample of a study of cytomegalovirus exposure and HLA in healthy donors. Sequencing was performed with immunoSEQ multiplex PCR; in TCRdb, only in-frame clones are kept and a portion is missing. The sample holds more than 140,000 clones, less than 65% seen once. Specimen: PBMCs. These receptor sequences come from a woman aged 25 to 39 in good health and CMV-seropositive. Each CDR3 is given with its conserved first and last residue. The order of the fields is D gene, J gene, V gene, clone size, CDR3 protein, CDR3 DNA. The D gene is left open where the match is weak. Expanded clones get a size class; other rows say once, few or many, or leave the size out.

>TRBD1|TRBJ2-2|TRBV5-4|-
CASSWNTGDTGELFF
TGTGCCAGCAGCTGGAACACAGGGGATACCGGGGAGCTGTTTTTT
>-|TRBJ2-2|TRBV6-1|-
CASSVRTSGELFF
TGTGCCAGCAGTGTAAGGACATCCGGGGAGCTGTTTTTT
>-|TRBJ1-4|TRBV27|-
CASGRTGINEKLFF
TGTGCCAGCGGACGAACAGGAATTAATGAAAAACTGTTTTTT
>-|TRBJ2-1|TRBV2|-
CASRQLSDEQFF
TGTGCCAGCAGGCAACTGTCCGATGAGCAGTTCTTC
>-|TRBJ2-7|TRBV11-3|-
CASIKRGGGYEQYF
TGTGCCAGCATCAAAAGGGGGGGAGGCTACGAGCAGTACTTC
>TRBD2|TRBJ2-1|TRBV15|-
CATSGERDPAYNEQFF
TGTGCCACCAGTGGGGAGCGGGATCCGGCCTACAATGAGCAGTTCTTC
>-|TRBJ1-4|TRBV5-1|-
CASSSRPGGTNEKLFF
TGCGCCAGCAGCTCTAGGCCCGGGGGGACTAATGAAAAACTGTTTTTT
>TRBD2|TRBJ2-3|TRBV10-1|few
CASSVLSGSTDTQYF
TGCGCCAGCAGTGTACTTAGCGGGAGCACAGATACGCAGTATTTT
>-|TRBJ2-3|TRBV18|few
CASSPPAGENTDTQYF
TGTGCCAGCTCACCTCCCGCCGGGGAAAACACAGATACGCAGTATTTT
>-|TRBJ1-2|TRBV4-1|-
CASSHIVQGPHLLYGYTF
TGCGCCAGCAGCCATATTGTACAGGGCCCCCATCTCCTCTATGGCTACACCTTC
>-|TRBJ1-6|TRBV4-2|once
CASSQGAGATYNSPLHF
TGTGCCAGCAGCCAAGGAGCGGGGGCAACCTATAATTCCCCCCTCCACTTT
>-|TRBJ1-1|TRBV7-9|few
CASSLEVRGTEAFF
TGTGCCAGCAGCTTAGAGGTCAGGGGCACTGAAGCTTTCTTT
>TRBD2|TRBJ2-7|TRBV27|-
CASRTRLAFHYEQYF
TGTGCCAGCAGAACTCGACTAGCGTTTCACTACGAGCAGTACTTC
>TRBD2|TRBJ2-1|TRBV5-1|few
CASSFGLAGGSSYNEQFF
TGCGCCAGCAGCTTCGGACTAGCGGGAGGGAGCTCCTACAATGAGCAGTTCTTC
>TRBD1|TRBJ2-1|TRBV4-1|-
CASSQAHRGAWPNEQFF
TGCGCCAGCAGCCAAGCCCACAGGGGGGCCTGGCCCAATGAGCAGTTCTTC
>-|TRBJ1-1|TRBV30|-
CAWSPLTEAFF
TGTGCCTGGAGCCCACTAACGGAAGCTTTCTTT
>TRBD2|TRBJ2-5|TRBV7-2|-
CASSSLGLAGHETQYF
TGTGCCAGCAGCTCCCTGGGACTAGCGGGACATGAGACCCAGTACTTC
>-|TRBJ1-3|TRBV10-2|-
CASGGAIGGNTIYF
TGCGCCAGCGGGGGGGCAATAGGTGGAAACACCATATATTTT
>TRBD1|TRBJ1-3|TRBV4-1|few
CASSQGQTGGSGNTIYF
TGCGCCAGCAGCCAGGGTCAGACAGGGGGCTCTGGAAACACCATATATTTT
>-|TRBJ2-3|TRBV10-3|-
CAISEWGADTQYF
TGTGCCATCAGTGAGTGGGGGGCAGATACGCAGTATTTT
>-|TRBJ1-2|TRBV2|-
CASSVEASAVGAF
TGTGCCAGCAGTGTGGAGGCCAGCGCAGTAGGCGCCTTC
>-|TRBJ2-7|TRBV5-1|once
CASSLALTSSSYEQYF
TGCGCCAGCAGCTTGGCCCTGACTTCTAGCTCCTACGAGCAGTACTTC
>TRBD1|TRBJ1-6|TRBV5-4|-
CASSTDRGHNSPLHF
TGTGCCAGCAGCACGGACAGGGGGCATAATTCACCCCTCCACTTT
>-|TRBJ1-3|TRBV28|-
CASSPQGSRSTIYF
TGTGCCAGCAGTCCCCAGGGGTCTCGGAGCACCATATATTTT
>-|TRBJ1-2|TRBV5-8|-
CASSLAGQYGYTF
TGTGCCAGCAGCTTAGCAGGTCAATATGGCTACACCTTC
>-|TRBJ2-1|TRBV6-1|-
CASSPFISREQFF
TGTGCCAGCTCTCCCTTTATTTCCCGTGAGCAGTTCTTC
>-|TRBJ1-3|TRBV5-4|once
CASSLAGHASSGNTIYF
TGTGCCAGCAGCTTGGCCGGACACGCGAGCTCTGGAAACACCATATATTTT
>-|TRBJ2-1|TRBV7-2|few
CASSRGIEQFF
TGTGCCAGCTCCCGGGGGATTGAGCAGTTCTTC
>TRBD1|TRBJ1-5|TRBV19|-
CASSWGQLNQPQHF
TGTGCCAGTAGTTGGGGACAGCTCAATCAGCCCCAGCATTTT
>-|TRBJ1-1|TRBV5-1|-
CASGGMRLNTEAFF
TGCGCCAGCGGCGGGATGAGGCTGAACACTGAAGCTTTCTTT
>-|TRBJ1-2|TRBV20-1|once
CSAGNYGYTF
TGCAGTGCCGGGAATTATGGCTACACCTTC
>TRBD1|TRBJ1-2|TRBV6-5|-
CASSYSTGGYYGYTF
TGTGCCAGCAGTTACTCGACAGGGGGTTACTATGGCTACACCTTC
>-|TRBJ1-2|TRBV6-6|-
CASTENYGYTF
TGTGCCAGCACCGAGAACTATGGCTACACCTTC
>TRBD1|TRBJ1-5|TRBV5-8|few
CASTRRFRGFGQPQHF
TGTGCCAGCACCCGACGGTTCAGGGGGTTTGGTCAGCCCCAGCATTTT
>-|TRBJ1-3|TRBV19|few
CASRGGDSGNTIYF
TGTGCCAGTAGGGGGGGGGACTCTGGAAACACCATATATTTT
>-|TRBJ2-7|TRBV29-1|few
CSVLSGYEQYF
TGCAGCGTACTTAGCGGCTACGAGCAGTACTTC
>TRBD2|TRBJ2-1|TRBV11-2|-
CASSLDPTSGRAKNEQFF
TGTGCCAGCAGCCTCGACCCCACTAGCGGGAGGGCCAAAAATGAGCAGTTCTTC
>TRBD1|TRBJ2-6|TRBV25-1|-
CASSEEDRRLAGANVLTF
TGTGCCAGCAGTGAAGAGGACAGGCGGTTGGCTGGGGCCAACGTCCTGACTTTC
>TRBD1|TRBJ1-2|TRBV30|-
CAWSVPGTGKGYTF
TGTGCCTGGAGTGTACCCGGGACAGGGAAGGGCTACACCTTC
>-|TRBJ2-7|TRBV5-1|-
CASSLRAGSLDEQYF
TGCGCCAGCAGCTTGAGGGCAGGGTCCCTGGACGAGCAGTACTTC
>-|TRBJ2-7|TRBV2|-
CASLGEESYEQYF
TGTGCCAGCTTAGGAGAGGAATCCTACGAGCAGTACTTC
>TRBD1|TRBJ1-4|TRBV6-1|few
CASTNSRGHGEKLFF
TGTGCCAGCACTAATAGCAGGGGGCACGGGGAAAAACTGTTTTTT
>-|TRBJ1-5|TRBV6-6|-
CASSTPREGRNQPQHF
TGTGCCAGCAGTACCCCCCGGGAGGGCCGCAATCAGCCCCAGCATTTT
>-|TRBJ1-1|TRBV5-1|once
CASSSGPGSAAFF
TGCGCCAGCAGCTCCGGGCCGGGGTCAGCAGCTTTCTTT
>-|TRBJ2-5|TRBV5-1|-
CASSLVPGGETQYF
TGCGCCAGCAGCTTGGTTCCAGGGGGGGAGACCCAGTACTTC
>TRBD2|TRBJ2-3|TRBV29-1|-
CSVPSRGLAGPSGTDTQYF
TGCAGCGTCCCCTCGAGAGGCCTAGCGGGGCCCTCAGGCACAGATACGCAGTATTTT
>-|TRBJ1-1|TRBV29-1|-
CSVIPGQNTEAFF
TGCAGCGTGATACCGGGACAGAACACTGAAGCTTTCTTT
>-|TRBJ2-7|TRBV7-9|-
CASSTGPQVHF
TGTGCCAGCAGTACAGGTCCCCAAGTTCACTTC
>TRBD1|TRBJ2-2|TRBV5-1|-
CASKSSPGGTGELFF
TGCGCCAGCAAGTCGAGTCCAGGGGGCACCGGGGAGCTGTTTTTT
>TRBD2|TRBJ2-5|TRBV5-1|-
CASSLPSGGGGETQYF
TGCGCCAGCAGCTTGCCCTCCGGCGGGGGAGGGGAGACCCAGTACTTC
>TRBD2|TRBJ2-7|TRBV30|-
CAWSQPGGEQYF
TGTGCCTGGAGTCAACCGGGGGGCGAGCAGTACTTC
>-|TRBJ2-3|TRBV18|-
CASGGSTDTQYF
TGTGCCAGCGGGGGGAGCACAGATACGCAGTATTTT
>TRBD1|TRBJ2-7|TRBV6-4|-
CASSDGQGTKQYF
TGTGCCAGCAGTGACGGACAGGGGACCAAGCAGTACTTC
>-|TRBJ1-2|TRBV5-1|-
CASNWEPHHNYGYTF
TGCGCCAGCAACTGGGAGCCTCATCATAACTATGGCTACACCTTC
>-|TRBJ1-2|TRBV7-2|-
CASSLQGSYGYTF
TGTGCCAGCAGCTTACAGGGGTCCTATGGCTACACCTTC
>-|TRBJ1-1|TRBV21-1|-
CASTTGPGDTEAFF
TGTGCCAGCACCACAGGACCAGGGGACACTGAAGCTTTCTTT
>-|TRBJ2-2|TRBV11-1|-
CASRMGPGELFF
TGTGCCAGTAGGATGGGCCCCGGGGAGCTGTTTTTT
>TRBD1|TRBJ2-2|TRBV6-1|-
CASSAQGAAGAGELFF
TGTGCCAGCAGTGCCCAGGGGGCGGCCGGGGCCGGGGAGCTGTTTTTT
>TRBD2|TRBJ2-1|TRBV11-3|-
CASSLTGTSGFDEQFF
TGTGCCAGCAGCTTAACCGGGACTAGCGGTTTCGATGAGCAGTTCTTC
>-|TRBJ1-3|TRBV30|once
CAWSASGNTIYF
TGTGCCTGGAGCGCGTCTGGAAACACCATATATTTT